Each of the 5 T cell receptor beta chains below was sequenced from the same sample in a study of cytomegalovirus exposure and HLA in healthy donors. The primer mix had 60 Vbeta and 13 Jbeta primers. Only in-frame clones appear in the TCRdb table, and some are missing; sequencing was by immunoSEQ multiplex PCR. The data show some 150,000 clones, 78% seen once. Sample: PBMCs. All receptors come from a male donor in good health and CMV-seronegative.

The chain joins TRBV7-8 to TRBJ2-1, with 9 bases aligning to TRBD2. The V and J ends lost 3 bases and 8 bases, in that order; junction bases with no gene match: 5. CDR1 SGHVS and CDR2 FQNEAQ come from the germline V gene. This CDR3 region has 14 residues. The CDR3 protein is CASSFLAGTDEQFF. CDR3 nucleotide sequence: TGTGCCAGCAGCTTTCTAGCGGGAACAGATGAGCAGTTCTTC.

This clone was seen a single time. CDR3 bases: TGTGCCAGCAGCCCGGACAGGGGGGCTCAGCCCCAGCATTTT. The encoded protein is CASSPDRGAQPQHF. The chain carries TRBV27 and TRBJ1-5; 10 positions agree with TRBD1. From germline, CDR1 is MNHEY and CDR2 SMNVEV (reference sequence). The CDR3 is 14 amino acids. Trimming cost V 6 bases and J 6 bases; bases outside gene matches: 5.

The gene calls are TRBV4-1 and TRBJ2-6, with 12 bases lining up with TRBD2. With 5 bases clipped from V and 0 bases from J, the junction kept 5 bases outside the gene matches. The germline V gene encodes CDR1 MGHRA and CDR2 YSYEKL. This CDR3 region has 18 residues. The CDR3 sequence: CASSGRLAGVSGANVLTF. Written as DNA, the CDR3 is TGCGCCAGCAGCGGACGACTAGCGGGGGTCTCTGGGGCCAACGTCCTGACTTTC.

The chain combines TRBV5-1 with TRBJ1-4, with TRBD1 as a possible D gene (5 bases). The CDR3 sequence is 14 residues long. The V end was cut by 3 bases, the J end by 8 bases, with 14 bases between. Germline values: CDR1 SGHRS, CDR2 YFSETQ. The DNA of the CDR3 is TGCGCCAGCAGCTCGGGCGACAGAACCGAAAAACTGTTTTTT. It yields the protein CASSSGDRTEKLFF. Full variable domain (remainder filled in from reference TRBV5-1 and TRBJ1-4): KAGVTQTPRYLIKTRGQQVTLSCSPISGHRSVSWYQQTPGQGLQFLFEYFSETQRNKGNFPGRFSGRQFSNSRSEMNVSTLELGDSALYLCASSSGDRTEKLFFGSGTQLSVL.

This clone was detected a few times. The chain has TRBV6-6 and TRBJ1-5; the match to TRBD1 covers 7 bases. The CDR3 totals 15 residues. The germline V gene has CDR1 MNHNY and CDR2 SVGAGI (reference sequence). The ends lost 6 bases at V and 0 bases at J; junction bases unmatched: 5. CDR3 DNA: TGTGCCAGCAGCCTGGGACAGATTAGCAATCAGCCCCAGCATTTT. Protein sequence: CASSLGQISNQPQHF.